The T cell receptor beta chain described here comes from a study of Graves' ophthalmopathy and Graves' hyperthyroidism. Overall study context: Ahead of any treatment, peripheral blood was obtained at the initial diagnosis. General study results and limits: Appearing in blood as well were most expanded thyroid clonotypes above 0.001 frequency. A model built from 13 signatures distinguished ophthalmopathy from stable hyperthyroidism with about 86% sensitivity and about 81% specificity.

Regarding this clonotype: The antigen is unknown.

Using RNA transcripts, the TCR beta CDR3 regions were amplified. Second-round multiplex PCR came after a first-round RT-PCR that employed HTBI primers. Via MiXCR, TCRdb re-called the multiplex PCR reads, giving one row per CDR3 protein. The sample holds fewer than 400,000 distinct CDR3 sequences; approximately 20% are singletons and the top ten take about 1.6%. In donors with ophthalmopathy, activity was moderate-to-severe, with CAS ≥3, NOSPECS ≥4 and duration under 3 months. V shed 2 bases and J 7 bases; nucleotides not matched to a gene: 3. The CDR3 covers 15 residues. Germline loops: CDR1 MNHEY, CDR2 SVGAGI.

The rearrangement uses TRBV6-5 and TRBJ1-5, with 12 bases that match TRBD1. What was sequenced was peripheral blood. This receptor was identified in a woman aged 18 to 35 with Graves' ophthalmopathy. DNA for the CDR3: TGTGCCAGCAGTTACGGGACAGGGGGCGGGCAGCCCCAGCATTTT. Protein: CASSYGTGGGQPQHF.